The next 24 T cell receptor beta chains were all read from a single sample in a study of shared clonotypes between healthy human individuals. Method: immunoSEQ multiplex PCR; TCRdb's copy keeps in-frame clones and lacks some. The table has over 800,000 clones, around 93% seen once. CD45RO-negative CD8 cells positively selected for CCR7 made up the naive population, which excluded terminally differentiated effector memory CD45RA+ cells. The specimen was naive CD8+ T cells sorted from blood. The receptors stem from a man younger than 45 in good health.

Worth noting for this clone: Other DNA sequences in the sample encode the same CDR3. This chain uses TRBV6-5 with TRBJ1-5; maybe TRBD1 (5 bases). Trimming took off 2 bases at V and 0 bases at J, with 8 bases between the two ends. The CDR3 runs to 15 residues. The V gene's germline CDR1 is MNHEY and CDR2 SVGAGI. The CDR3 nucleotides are TGTGCCAGCAGTTACGGCCAGGGTAGCAATCAGCCCCAGCATTTT. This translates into CASSYGQGSNQPQHF.

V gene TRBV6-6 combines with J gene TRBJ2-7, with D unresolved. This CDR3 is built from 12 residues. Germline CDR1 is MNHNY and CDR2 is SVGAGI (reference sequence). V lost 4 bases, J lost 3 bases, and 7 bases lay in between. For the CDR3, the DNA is TGTGCCAGCAGTTCCTTAAACTACGAGCAGTACTTC. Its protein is CASSSLNYEQYF.

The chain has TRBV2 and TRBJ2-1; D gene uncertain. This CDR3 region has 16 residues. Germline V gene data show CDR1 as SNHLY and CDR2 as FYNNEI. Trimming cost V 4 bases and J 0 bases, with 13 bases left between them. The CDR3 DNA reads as TGTGCCAGCAGTGGGAAGGGTTGGGGCTCCTACAATGAGCAGTTCTTC. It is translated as CASSGKGWGSYNEQFF.

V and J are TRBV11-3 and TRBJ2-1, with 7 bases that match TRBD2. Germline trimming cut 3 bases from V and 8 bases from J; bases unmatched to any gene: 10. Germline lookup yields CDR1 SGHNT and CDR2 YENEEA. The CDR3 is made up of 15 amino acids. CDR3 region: CASSFGGGSFDEQFF. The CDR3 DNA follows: TGTGCCAGCAGCTTTGGAGGCGGGAGTTTCGATGAGCAGTTCTTC.

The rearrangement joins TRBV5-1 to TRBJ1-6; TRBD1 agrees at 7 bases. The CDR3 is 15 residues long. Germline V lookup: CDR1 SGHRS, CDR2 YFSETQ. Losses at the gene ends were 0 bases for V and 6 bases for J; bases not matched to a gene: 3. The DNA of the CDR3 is TGCGCCAGCAGCTTGGTGGGACAGAGTAATTCACCCCTCCACTTT. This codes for CASSLVGQSNSPLHF.

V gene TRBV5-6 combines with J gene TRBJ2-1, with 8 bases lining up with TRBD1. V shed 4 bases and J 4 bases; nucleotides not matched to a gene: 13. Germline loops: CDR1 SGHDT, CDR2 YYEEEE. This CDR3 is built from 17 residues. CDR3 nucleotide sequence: TGTGCCAGCAGCAACGGGCCACAGGGGGGAAGGTACAATGAGCAGTTCTTC. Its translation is CASSNGPQGGRYNEQFF.

The chain's CDR3 is CASSARTANYGYTF. Here the CDR3 DNA reads TGTGCCAGCAGTGCCCGGACGGCGAACTATGGCTACACCTTC. The V gene is TRBV27, the J gene TRBJ1-2; D is uncertain. V gave up 5 bases and J gave up 2 bases, with 12 bases separating them. The CDR3 totals 14 residues. In germline, CDR1 is MNHEY, CDR2 SMNVEV (reference sequence).

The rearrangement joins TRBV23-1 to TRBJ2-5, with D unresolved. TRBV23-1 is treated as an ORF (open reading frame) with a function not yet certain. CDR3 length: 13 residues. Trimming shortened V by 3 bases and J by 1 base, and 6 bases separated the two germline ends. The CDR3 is CASSQMPQETQYF. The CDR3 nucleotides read TGCGCCAGCAGTCAGATGCCCCAAGAGACCCAGTACTTC.

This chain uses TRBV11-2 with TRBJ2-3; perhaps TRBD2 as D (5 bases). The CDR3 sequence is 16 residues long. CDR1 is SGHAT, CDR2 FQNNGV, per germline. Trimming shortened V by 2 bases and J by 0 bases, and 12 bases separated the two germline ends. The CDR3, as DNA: TGTGCCAGCAGCTTACTACTAGTAACAAGCACAGATACGCAGTATTTT. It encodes CASSLLLVTSTDTQYF.

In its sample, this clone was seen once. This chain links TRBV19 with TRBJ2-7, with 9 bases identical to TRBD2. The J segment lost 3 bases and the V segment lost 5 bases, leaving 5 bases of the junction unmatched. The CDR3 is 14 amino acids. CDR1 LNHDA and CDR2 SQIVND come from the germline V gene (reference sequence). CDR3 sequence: CASSFSGSYYEQYF. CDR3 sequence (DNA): TGTGCCAGTAGTTTTAGCGGGAGTTACTACGAGCAGTACTTC.

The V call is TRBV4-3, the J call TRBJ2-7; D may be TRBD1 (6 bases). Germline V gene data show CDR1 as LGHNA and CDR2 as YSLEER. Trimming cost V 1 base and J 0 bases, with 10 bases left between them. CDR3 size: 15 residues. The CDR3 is CASSQGQGSSYEQYF. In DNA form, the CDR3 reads TGCGCCAGCAGCCAAGGTCAGGGGAGCTCCTACGAGCAGTACTTC.

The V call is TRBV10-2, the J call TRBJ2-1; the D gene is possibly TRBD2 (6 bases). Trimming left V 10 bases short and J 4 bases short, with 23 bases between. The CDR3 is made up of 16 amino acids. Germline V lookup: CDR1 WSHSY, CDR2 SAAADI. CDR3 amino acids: CATTTGETDPYNEQFF. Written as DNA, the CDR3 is TGCGCCACGACCACGGGGGAGACCGACCCTTACAATGAGCAGTTCTTC.

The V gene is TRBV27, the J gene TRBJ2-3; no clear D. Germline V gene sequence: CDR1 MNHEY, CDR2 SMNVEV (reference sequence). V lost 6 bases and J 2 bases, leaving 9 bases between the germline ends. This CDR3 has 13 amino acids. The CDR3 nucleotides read TGTGCCAGCAGCCCCGACCTCACAGATACGCAGTATTTT. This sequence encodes CASSPDLTDTQYF.

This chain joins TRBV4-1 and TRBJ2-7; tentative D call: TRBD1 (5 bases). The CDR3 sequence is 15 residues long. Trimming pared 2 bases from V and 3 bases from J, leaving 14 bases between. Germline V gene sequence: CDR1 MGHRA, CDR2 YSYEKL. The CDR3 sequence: CASSQLQGSVYEQYF. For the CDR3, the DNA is TGCGCCAGCAGCCAATTGCAGGGCTCCGTCTACGAGCAGTACTTC.

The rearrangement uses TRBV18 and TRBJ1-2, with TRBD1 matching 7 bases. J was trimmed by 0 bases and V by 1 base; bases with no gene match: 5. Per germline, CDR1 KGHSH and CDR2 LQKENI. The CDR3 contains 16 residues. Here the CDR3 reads CASSPQGANPNYGYTF. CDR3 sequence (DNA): TGTGCCAGCTCACCACAGGGGGCTAATCCTAACTATGGCTACACCTTC.

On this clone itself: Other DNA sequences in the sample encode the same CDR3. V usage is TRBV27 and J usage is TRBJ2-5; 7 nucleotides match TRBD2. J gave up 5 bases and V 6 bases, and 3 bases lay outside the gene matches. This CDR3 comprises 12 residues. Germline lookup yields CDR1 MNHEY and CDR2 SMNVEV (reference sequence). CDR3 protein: CASSWGGETQYF. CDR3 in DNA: TGTGCCAGCAGCTGGGGGGGGGAGACCCAGTACTTC.

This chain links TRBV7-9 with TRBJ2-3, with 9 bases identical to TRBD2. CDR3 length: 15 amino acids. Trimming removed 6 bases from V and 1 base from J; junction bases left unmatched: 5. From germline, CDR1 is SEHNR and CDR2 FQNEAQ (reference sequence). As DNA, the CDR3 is TGTGCCAGCAGTCAGACTAGCGGCGGCACAGATACGCAGTATTTT. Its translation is CASSQTSGGTDTQYF. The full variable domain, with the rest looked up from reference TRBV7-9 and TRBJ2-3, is DTGVSQNPRHKITKRGQNVTFRCDPISEHNRLYWYRQTLGQGPEFLTYFQNEAQLEKSRLLSDRFSAERPKGSFSTLEIQRTEQGDSAMYLCASSQTSGGTDTQYFGPGTRLTVL.

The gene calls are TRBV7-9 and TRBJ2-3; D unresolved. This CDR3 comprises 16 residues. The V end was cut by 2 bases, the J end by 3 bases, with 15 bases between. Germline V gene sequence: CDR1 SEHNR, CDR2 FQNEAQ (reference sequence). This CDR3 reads CASSLPPGLETDTQYF. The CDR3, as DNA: TGTGCCAGCAGCTTACCACCGGGCCTCGAGACAGATACGCAGTATTTT.

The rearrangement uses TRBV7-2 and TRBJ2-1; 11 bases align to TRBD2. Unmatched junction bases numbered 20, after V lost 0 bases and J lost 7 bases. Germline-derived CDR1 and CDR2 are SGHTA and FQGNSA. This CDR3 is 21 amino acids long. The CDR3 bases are TGTGCCAGCAGCTTAGCGCTAGGAACTGTAGCGGGAGGGCCAGTTCGGAATGAGCAGTTCTTC. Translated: CASSLALGTVAGGPVRNEQFF.

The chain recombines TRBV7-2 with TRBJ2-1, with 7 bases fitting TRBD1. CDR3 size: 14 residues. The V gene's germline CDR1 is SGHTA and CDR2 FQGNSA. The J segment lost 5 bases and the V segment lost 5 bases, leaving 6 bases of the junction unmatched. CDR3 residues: CASSLDRAHNEQFF. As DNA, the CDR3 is TGTGCCAGCAGCCTCGACAGGGCCCACAATGAGCAGTTCTTC.

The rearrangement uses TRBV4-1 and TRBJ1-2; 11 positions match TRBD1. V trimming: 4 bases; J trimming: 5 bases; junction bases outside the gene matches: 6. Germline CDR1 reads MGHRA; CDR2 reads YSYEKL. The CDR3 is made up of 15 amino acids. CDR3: CASSPGTGGGYGYTF. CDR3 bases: TGCGCCAGCAGCCCTGGGACAGGGGGAGGATATGGCTACACCTTC.

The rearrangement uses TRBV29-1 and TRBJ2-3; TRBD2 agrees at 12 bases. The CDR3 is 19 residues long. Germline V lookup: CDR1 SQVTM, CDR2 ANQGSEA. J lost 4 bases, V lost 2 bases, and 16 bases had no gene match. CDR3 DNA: TGCAGCGTTGAAAAATACAGACTAGCGGGAGATGGTGGCGCAGATACGCAGTATTTT. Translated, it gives CSVEKYRLAGDGGADTQYF.

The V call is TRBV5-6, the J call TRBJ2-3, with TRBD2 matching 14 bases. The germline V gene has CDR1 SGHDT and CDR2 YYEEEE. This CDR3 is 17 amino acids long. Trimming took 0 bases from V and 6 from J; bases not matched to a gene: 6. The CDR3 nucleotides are TGTGCCAGCAGCTTGGGACTAGCGGGAGGGATCCTGGATACGCAGTATTTT. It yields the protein CASSLGLAGGILDTQYF.

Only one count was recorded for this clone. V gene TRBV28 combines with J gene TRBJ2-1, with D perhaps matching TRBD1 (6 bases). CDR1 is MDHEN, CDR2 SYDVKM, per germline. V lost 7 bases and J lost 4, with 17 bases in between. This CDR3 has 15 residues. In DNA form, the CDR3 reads TGTGCCAGCAAACGCCTGGACAGCGGATACAATGAGCAGTTCTTC. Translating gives CASKRLDSGYNEQFF.